This T cell receptor (beta chain) originates from a study of T cell responses to AZD1222 COVID-19 vaccine. Repertoires were generated with immunoSEQ multiplex PCR, while TCRdb's copy carries only in-frame clones and drops some. The sample records 110,000 or so clones, 85% to 90% being singletons. The junction had 5 bases not matched to a gene; V was cut back by 1 base and J by 1 base. The CDR3 runs to 16 residues. CDR1 is SGHTA and CDR2 is FQGNSA in the germline V gene. The material was peripheral blood, obtained 28 days after the second AZD1222 dose. The clonotype comes from an adult who received the AZD1222 COVID-19 vaccine. The rearrangement links TRBV7-2 to TRBJ1-1, with 8 bases that match TRBD1. The CDR3 nucleotides read TGTGCCAGCAGCTTAGATTCTCAGGGGGCGAACACTGAAGCTTTCTTT. Protein product: CASSLDSQGANTEAFF.